This passage covers 16 T cell receptor beta chains from one sample sequenced in a study of T cells in women clearing cervical HPV infection. Generated by immunoSEQ multiplex PCR, the TCRdb table keeps only in-frame clones and is missing some. The repertoire shows about 27,000 clones; the top ten hold 20% to 25%. The sequenced sample consisted of blood buffy coat. These receptors came from a woman aged 18 to 69 with a cervical HPV16 infection that either progressed to CIN3+ or cleared (not recorded which).

Turning to this clone: The read terminates 3 residues ahead of where the CDR3 ends, so the germline J gene completes it. The V gene is TRBV2, the J gene TRBJ2-3; D not resolved. This CDR3 has 14 residues. Germline V gives CDR1 SNHLY, CDR2 FYNNEI. This CDR3 is CASMNGDSNQPQYF. The covered CDR3 bases are TGTGCCAGCATGAACGGCGATAGCAATCAGCCG.

A remark on this clone: The sequenced fragment ends 3 residues before the CDR3 boundary, so the rest is inferred from the germline J gene. The chain couples TRBV19 to TRBJ1-1; 7 bases align to TRBD1. From germline, CDR1 is LNHDA and CDR2 SQIVND (reference sequence). After removal of 3 bases from V and 3 bases from J, the junction contained 7 bases not matched to a gene. This CDR3 is built from 15 residues. The CDR3 bases that were read are TGTGCCAGTAGTATCAGACAGGGCTGGGACACTGAA. Its translation: CASSIRQGWDTE. In full, the CDR3 is CASSIRQGWDTEAFF.

With respect to this clone: The read comes to an end 3 residues before the CDR3 does, leaving the germline J gene to fill in the end. The J gene is TRBJ2-7, the V gene TRBV30, with TRBD2 matching 9 bases. Per germline, CDR1 GTSNPN and CDR2 SVGIG (reference sequence). J was trimmed by 4 bases and V by 0 bases; bases with no gene match: 7. CDR3 length: 15 amino acids. CDR3 bases read: TGTGCCTGGAGTGTATTCCCTAGCGGGAAGTACGAG. Translation: CAWSVFPSGKYE. The whole CDR3 sequence is CAWSVFPSGKYEQYF.

About this clone: The CDR3 goes on 3 residues after the read ends, and that part is filled in from the germline J gene. The rearrangement uses TRBV10-3 and TRBJ2-7, with a tentative D call TRBD2 (6 bases). CDR3 length equals 16 residues. In germline, CDR1 is ENHRY, CDR2 SYGVKD. Trimming removed 0 bases at V and 4 bases at J, with 16 bases between. CDR3 DNA, as far as it was read: TGTGCCATCAGTGAGTCCGGGACTTCCGGTAGGTACGAG. Its protein is CAISESGTSGRYE. The full CDR3 reads CAISESGTSGRYEQYF.

The CDR3 is CSVVQRRDTGELFF. The DNA read from the CDR3 is TGCAGCGTTGTACAACGAAGGGACACCGGGGAG. The chain carries TRBV29-1 and TRBJ2-2; D unresolved. The read stops 3 residues short of the end of the CDR3; the missing end is completed from the germline J gene. The ends were cut back, 4 bases at V and 3 bases at J, with 12 bases in the middle. Per the germline V gene, CDR1 is SQVTM and CDR2 is ANQGSEA. The CDR3 covers 14 residues.

On this clone itself: Read data end 3 residues before the CDR3 end; the end is taken from the germline J gene. The V gene is TRBV5-4, the J gene TRBJ2-3; a weak D match, TRBD1 (5 bases). The length of the CDR3 is 14 residues. The germline CDR1 and CDR2 sequences are SGHNT and YYREEE (reference sequence). The part of the CDR3 DNA that was read is TGTGCCAGCAGCTTGTGGGCAGGGAAAGAGACG. It is translated as CASSLWAGKET. The entire CDR3 protein reads CASSLWAGKETQYF.

Remarks on this clone: From the germline J gene comes the end of the CDR3, since the read stops 3 residues before it. This chain joins TRBV6-2 or TRBV6-3 and TRBJ1-2; no clear D gene. This CDR3 is built from 14 residues. Per the germline V gene, CDR1 is MNHEY and CDR2 is SVGEGT. CDR3 in amino acids: CASSPRLATDTYTF. The sequenced part of the CDR3 DNA is TGTGCCAGCAGCCCACGACTAGCCACAGATACC.

With regard to this clone: The missing CDR3 end, 3 residues past where the read stops, is filled in from the germline J gene. The chain is built from TRBV20-1 and TRBJ1-2; D is perhaps TRBD1 (5 bases). In germline, CDR1 is DFQATT, CDR2 SNEGSKA (reference sequence). The CDR3 covers 12 residues. V gave up 5 bases and J gave up 6 bases, with 13 bases separating them. CDR3 sequence reads: CSAAREVDGYTF. CDR3 DNA (partial): TGCAGTGCTGCCAGGGAGGTGGATGGC.

Points on this clone: The CDR3 end lies 3 residues beyond the end of the read and is filled in from the germline J gene. The rearrangement uses TRBV20-1 and TRBJ2-3, with TRBD1 matching over 7 bases. Germline V lookup: CDR1 DFQATT, CDR2 SNEGSKA (reference sequence). V was pared by 5 bases and J by 6 bases, with 11 bases of the junction left unmatched. The CDR3 length is 14 residues. The sequenced CDR3 bases are TGCAGTGCTTCCAGGACAGGATCATTGGATACG. Translating gives CSASRTGSLDT. The whole CDR3 reads CSASRTGSLDTQYF.

A word on this clone: The CDR3 end lies 3 residues beyond the end of the read and is filled in from the germline J gene. This chain uses TRBV7-2 with TRBJ2-7; 7 positions match TRBD2. The CDR3 is made up of 11 amino acids. Per germline, CDR1 SGHTA and CDR2 FQGNSA. J was trimmed by 5 bases and V by 8 bases; bases with no gene match: 3. The CDR3 bases that were read are TGTGCCAGCGGGAGGGGTCACGAG. Its protein is CASGRGHE. The full CDR3 is CASGRGHEQYF.

As for this clone: The read falls 3 residues short of the CDR3 end, and the missing part is taken from the germline J gene. The chain recombines TRBV2 with TRBJ1-1; unclear D gene. Per the germline V gene, CDR1 is SNHLY and CDR2 is FYNNEI. Trimming pared 4 bases from V and 1 base from J, leaving 7 bases between. The length of the CDR3 is 13 residues. Incomplete CDR3 DNA: TGTGCCAGCAGTGCGAACGGGAACACTGAA. Translating gives CASSANGNTE. The CDR3, in full, reads CASSANGNTEAFF.

The covered CDR3 bases are TGCAGTGCTAGGCTAGCGGGAGGGTACGGAAATGAG. Amino acids: CSARLAGGYGNE. The whole CDR3 protein is CSARLAGGYGNEQFF. V usage is TRBV20-1 and J usage is TRBJ2-1; 12 bases are shared with TRBD2. The CDR3 is cut off 3 residues early in the read; its end comes from the germline J gene. Germline assignment: CDR1 DFQATT and CDR2 SNEGSKA (reference sequence). The CDR3 totals 15 residues. V shed 3 bases and J 7 bases; nucleotides not matched to a gene: 7.

With regard to this clone: The read finishes 3 residues shy of the CDR3 end, and the germline J gene is used to complete it. The chain recombines TRBV7-3 with TRBJ1-5; the D gene is possibly TRBD1 (6 bases). The CDR3 is 13 amino acids. Germline V gene data show CDR1 as SGHTA and CDR2 as FQGTGA. V was trimmed by 3 bases and J by 4 bases, leaving 7 bases between them. The CDR3 loop reads CASSLGANQPQHF. The sequenced CDR3 bases are TGTGCCAGCAGCTTGGGGGCTAATCAGCCC. Looking up the rest from reference TRBV7-3 and TRBJ1-5 gives the full variable domain: GAGVSQTPSNKVTEKGKYVELRCDPISGHTALYWYRQSLGQGPEFLIYFQGTGAADDSGLPNDRFFAVRPEGSVSTLKIQRTERGDSAVYLCASSLGANQPQHFGDGTRLSIL.

A note on this clone: The read ends 3 residues shy of where the CDR3 ends; the end is completed using the germline J gene. This chain joins TRBV12-3 or TRBV12-4 and TRBJ2-6; 8 bases are a match to TRBD1. The junction had 5 bases not matched to a gene; V was cut back by 1 base and J by 3 bases. The CDR3 runs 17 residues. CDR3 loop: CASSLGAGGYGANVLTF. The DNA read from the CDR3 is TGTGCCAGCAGTTTAGGTGCAGGGGGCTATGGGGCCAACGTC.

The part of the CDR3 DNA that was read is TGTGCCAGCAGCCAGCCTACAGGGTGGGACACTGAA. It codes for CASSQPTGWDTE. The entire CDR3 protein is CASSQPTGWDTEAFF. The V gene is TRBV14, the J gene TRBJ1-1; weak D call: TRBD1 (6 bases). Coverage ceases 3 residues before the CDR3 finishes, and the germline J gene fills in the end. CDR1 and CDR2 (germline): SGHDN, FVKESK. There are 15 residues in the CDR3. The ends were cut back, 3 bases at V and 3 bases at J, with 14 bases in the middle.

Details on this clone: The read finishes 3 residues shy of the CDR3 end, and the germline J gene is used to complete it. The V gene is TRBV5-1, the J gene TRBJ2-5, with a possible D match to TRBD2 (6 bases). V gave up 3 bases and J gave up 1 base, with 10 bases separating them. The CDR3 has 14 residues. In germline, CDR1 is SGHRS, CDR2 YFSETQ. The sequenced part of the CDR3 DNA is TGCGCCAGCAGCTATAGCGGCCCCCAAGAGACC. Translated: CASSYSGPQET. The entire CDR3 protein reads CASSYSGPQETQYF.